This T cell receptor (beta chain) was sequenced for a study of T cells in Graves' hyperthyroidism and ophthalmopathy. The study, taken as a whole, reports: Ophthalmopathy was separated from stable hyperthyroidism by a 13 V-J model.

As concerns this clonotype: Its specificity is not known. This may be a read error, as it is one base from a much larger clone.

This CDR3 has 15 amino acids. Germline V lookup: CDR1 SGHRS, CDR2 YFSETQ. Hyperthyroidism, newly diagnosed and lasting under 2 months, affected patients aged 18 to 65. There were TCR beta CDR3 regions amplified from RNA transcripts. The HTBI primer set drove a first-round RT-PCR of the TCR CDR3. TCRdb re-analysed the multiplex PCR reads in MiXCR, keeping a single row per CDR3 protein. The data contain around 690,000 distinct CDR3 sequences, approximately 15% of them singletons. This rearrangement joins TRBV5-1 to TRBJ2-7, with 8 bases that match TRBD2. The sequence was collected from a man aged 45-65 years with Graves' hyperthyroidism. Input material: blood. CDR3 in amino acids: CASSPGGAATYDQYF. CDR3 coding DNA: TGCGCCAGCAGCCCGGGGGGGGCGGCTACCTACGATCAGTACTTC. Filled out from reference TRBV5-1 and TRBJ2-7, the complete variable domain reads KAGVTQTPRYLIKTRGQQVTLSCSPISGHRSVSWYQQTPGQGLQFLFEYFSETQRNKGNFPGRFSGRQFSNSRSEMNVSTLELGDSALYLCASSPGGAATYDQYFGPGTRLTVT.